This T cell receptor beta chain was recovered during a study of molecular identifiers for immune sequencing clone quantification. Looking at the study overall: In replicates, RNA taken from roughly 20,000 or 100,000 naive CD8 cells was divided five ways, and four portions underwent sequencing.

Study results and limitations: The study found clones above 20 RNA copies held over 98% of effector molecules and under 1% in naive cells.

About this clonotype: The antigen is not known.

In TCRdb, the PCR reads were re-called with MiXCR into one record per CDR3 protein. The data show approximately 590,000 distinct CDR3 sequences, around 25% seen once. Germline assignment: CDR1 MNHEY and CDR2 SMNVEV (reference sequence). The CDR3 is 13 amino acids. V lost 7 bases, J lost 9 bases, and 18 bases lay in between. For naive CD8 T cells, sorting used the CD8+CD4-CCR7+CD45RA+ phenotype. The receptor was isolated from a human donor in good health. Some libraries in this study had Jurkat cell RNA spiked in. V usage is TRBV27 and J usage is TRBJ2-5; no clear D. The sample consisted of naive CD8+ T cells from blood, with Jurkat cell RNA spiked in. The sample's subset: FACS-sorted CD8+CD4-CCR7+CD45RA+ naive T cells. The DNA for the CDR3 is TGTGCCAGCATACCCGTTACGTACGAGTCCCAGTACTTC. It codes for CASIPVTYESQYF.